These 14 T cell receptor beta chains came from one sample sequenced in a study of shared clonotypes between healthy human individuals. Sequenced by immunoSEQ multiplex PCR; TCRdb stores in-frame clones only, minus some. This table has hundreds of thousands of clones, 95% to 96% appearing once. Naive CD8 isolation took CD45RO-negative cells positively selected for CCR7 and excluded terminally differentiated effector memory CD45RA+ cells. The sequencing sample was made of naive CD8+ T cells sorted from blood. Every receptor here comes from a woman in her twenties or thirties in good health.

The sample holds a few counts of this clone. The chain recombines TRBV7-9 with TRBJ1-2; D remains unclear. Germline CDR1 is SEHNR and CDR2 is FQNEAQ (reference sequence). V was clipped by 6 bases and J by 3 bases, with 14 bases between them. The CDR3 has 14 residues. This CDR3 reads CASSFDTGYYGYTF. For the CDR3, the DNA is TGTGCCAGCAGTTTTGACACGGGGTACTATGGCTACACCTTC.

The V gene is TRBV27, the J gene TRBJ2-1, with TRBD2 matching 8 bases. The CDR3 is 15 residues long. The trim removed 7 bases at V and 6 bases at J, leaving 11 bases unmatched. Germline CDR1 reads MNHEY; CDR2 reads SMNVEV (reference sequence). The CDR3 bases are TGTGCCAGCAACGCGCGAGCGGGAGTGATCAATGAGCAGTTCTTC. It encodes CASNARAGVINEQFF.

This clone was detected only once. The V gene is TRBV6-1, the J gene TRBJ1-3; TRBD1 is a possible D gene (5 bases). Germline V gene lookup returns CDR1 MNHNS and CDR2 SASEGT. Trimming took off 1 base at V and 8 bases at J, with 9 bases between the two ends. This CDR3 has 13 amino acids. This CDR3 is CASSEGQGYTIYF. The CDR3 nucleotides read TGTGCCAGCAGTGAAGGGCAGGGATACACCATATATTTT.

The V call is TRBV5-6, the J call TRBJ2-7; TRBD1 agrees at 7 bases. J was trimmed by 3 bases and V by 3 bases; bases with no gene match: 9. From germline, CDR1 is SGHDT and CDR2 YYEEEE. CDR3 length: 15 residues. This CDR3 is CASSSLTGPFYEQYF. CDR3 coding DNA: TGTGCCAGCAGCTCGTTGACAGGGCCGTTCTACGAGCAGTACTTC.

The count of this clone is one. The J gene is TRBJ2-7, the V gene TRBV5-6; D perhaps matches TRBD2 (6 bases). The CDR3 extends over 14 amino acids. V was clipped by 0 bases and J by 2 bases, with 9 bases between them. Germline CDR1 reads SGHDT; CDR2 reads YYEEEE. CDR3 region: CASSLGLGAYEQYF. In nucleotides, the CDR3 is TGTGCCAGCAGCTTGGGACTAGGGGCCTACGAGCAGTACTTC.

The J gene is TRBJ2-2, the V gene TRBV7-2, with D unresolved. The CDR3 covers 15 residues. Germline loops: CDR1 SGHTA, CDR2 FQGNSA. The V end lost 0 bases, the J end lost 6 bases, and 11 bases lay between the germline ends. CDR3 region: CASSLALGLAGELFF. In DNA form, the CDR3 reads TGTGCCAGCAGCTTAGCGCTGGGATTGGCCGGGGAGCTGTTTTTT.

V and J are TRBV7-2 and TRBJ1-2, with 8 positions matching TRBD1. CDR1 is SGHTA, CDR2 FQGNSA, per germline. This CDR3 has 14 residues. The V gene end was trimmed by 1 base and the J gene end by 4 bases; junction bases not matched to a gene: 2. CDR3 coding DNA: TGTGCCAGCAGCTTAGAAGGGACAGGCTATGGCTACACCTTC. This translates into CASSLEGTGYGYTF.

V usage is TRBV29-1 and J usage is TRBJ2-5; 8 positions match TRBD2. V shed 0 bases, J shed 2 bases, and the junction held 5 bases outside the gene matches. The CDR3 has 15 residues. Germline lookup yields CDR1 SQVTM and CDR2 ANQGSEA. DNA for the CDR3: TGCAGCGTTGAAGATTTCCAGCGGGAGCAAGAGACCCAGTACTTC. This translates into CSVEDFQREQETQYF.

The chain has TRBV7-9 and TRBJ2-7; D is possibly TRBD1 or TRBD2 (6 bases each). CDR3 size: 12 residues. V lost 1 base and J lost 6, with 7 bases in between. CDR1 and CDR2 from the germline V gene are SEHNR and FQNEAQ (reference sequence). CDR3 in DNA: TGTGCCAGCAGCTTAGGGGGGGCCGAGCAGTACTTC. Its protein product is CASSLGGAEQYF. Using reference TRBV7-9 and TRBJ2-7 for the parts outside the CDR3, the full variable domain is DTGVSQNPRHKITKRGQNVTFRCDPISEHNRLYWYRQTLGQGPEFLTYFQNEAQLEKSRLLSDRFSAERPKGSFSTLEIQRTEQGDSAMYLCASSLGGAEQYFGPGTRLTVT.

This rearrangement joins TRBV10-1 to TRBJ2-1; possible D gene TRBD2, 5 bases. Germline values: CDR1 WNHNN, CDR2 SYGVQD (reference sequence). This CDR3 contains 14 residues. The CDR3 coding sequence is TGCGCGCCACACGAAGAGGGAACGAAGAATGAGCAGTTCTTC. Translation gives CAPHEEGTKNEQFF.

The J gene is TRBJ2-1, the V gene TRBV28, with D possibly TRBD2 on 5 matching bases. V lost 3 bases to trimming and J lost 6 bases, with 15 bases between them. This CDR3 contains 15 residues. The V gene's germline CDR1 is MDHEN and CDR2 SYDVKM. This chain's CDR3 is CASSFLGDNRNEQFF. CDR3 sequence (DNA): TGTGCCAGCAGTTTTTTGGGAGACAATCGCAATGAGCAGTTCTTC.

Points on this clone: Other DNA variants within this sample encode the same CDR3. The gene calls are TRBV7-9 and TRBJ2-5; D gene uncertain. The CDR3 is 13 residues long. V was clipped by 1 base and J by 5 bases, with 8 bases between them. The germline V gene encodes CDR1 SEHNR and CDR2 FQNEAQ (reference sequence). CDR3 sequence (DNA): TGTGCCAGCAGCTTAGTGAGAGAGGAGACCCAGTACTTC. It encodes CASSLVREETQYF.

V gene TRBV6-6 combines with J gene TRBJ2-5, with a weak D call TRBD1 (7 bases). This CDR3 spans 15 amino acids. Trimming stripped 2 bases from V and 1 base from J, with 11 bases between. The germline CDR1 and CDR2 sequences are MNHNY and SVGAGI (reference sequence). DNA for the CDR3: TGTGCCAGCAGTTACGCGGGACAGACCCAAGAGACCCAGTACTTC. Protein sequence: CASSYAGQTQETQYF.

In its sample, this clone was seen once. V gene TRBV18 combines with J gene TRBJ2-1; 7 nucleotides line up with TRBD2. The V and J ends lost 3 bases and 6 bases, in that order; junction bases with no gene match: 5. The CDR3 extends over 14 amino acids. The germline gives CDR1 KGHSH, CDR2 LQKENI. The CDR3 coding sequence is TGTGCCAGCTCACCCGGGACTACTTTCAATGAGCAGTTCTTC. Protein: CASSPGTTFNEQFF.